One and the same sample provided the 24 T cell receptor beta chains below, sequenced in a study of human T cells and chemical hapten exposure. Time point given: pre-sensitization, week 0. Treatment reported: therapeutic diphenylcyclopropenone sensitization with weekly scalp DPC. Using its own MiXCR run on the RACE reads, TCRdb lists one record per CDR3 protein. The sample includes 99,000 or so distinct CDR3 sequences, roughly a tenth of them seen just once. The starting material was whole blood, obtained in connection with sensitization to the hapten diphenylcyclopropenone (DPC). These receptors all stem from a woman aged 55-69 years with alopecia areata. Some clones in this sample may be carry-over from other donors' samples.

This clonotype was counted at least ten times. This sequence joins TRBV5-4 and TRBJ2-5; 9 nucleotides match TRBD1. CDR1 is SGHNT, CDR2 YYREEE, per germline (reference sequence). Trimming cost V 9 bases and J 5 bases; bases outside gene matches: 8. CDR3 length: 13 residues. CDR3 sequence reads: CANSNRGRETQYF. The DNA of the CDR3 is TGTGCCAACTCAAACAGGGGGCGCGAGACCCAGTACTTC.

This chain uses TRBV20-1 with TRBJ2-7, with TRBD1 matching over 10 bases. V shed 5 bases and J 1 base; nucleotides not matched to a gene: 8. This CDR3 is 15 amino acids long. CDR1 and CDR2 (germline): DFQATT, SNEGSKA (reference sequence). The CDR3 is CSAADRGRVSYEQYF. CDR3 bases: TGCAGTGCTGCCGACAGGGGGCGCGTATCCTACGAGCAGTACTTC.

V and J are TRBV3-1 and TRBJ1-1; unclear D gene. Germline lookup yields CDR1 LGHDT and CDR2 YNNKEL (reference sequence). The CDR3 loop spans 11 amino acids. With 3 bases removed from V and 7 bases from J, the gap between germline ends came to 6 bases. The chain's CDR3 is CASSHAGEAFF. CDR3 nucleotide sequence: TGTGCCAGCAGCCACGCCGGTGAAGCTTTCTTT. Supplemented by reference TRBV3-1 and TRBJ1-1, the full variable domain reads DTAVSQTPKYLVTQMGNDKSIKCEQNLGHDTMYWYKQDSKKFLKIMFSYNNKELIINETVPNRFSPKSPDKAHLNLHINSLELGDSAVYFCASSHAGEAFFGQGTRLTVV.

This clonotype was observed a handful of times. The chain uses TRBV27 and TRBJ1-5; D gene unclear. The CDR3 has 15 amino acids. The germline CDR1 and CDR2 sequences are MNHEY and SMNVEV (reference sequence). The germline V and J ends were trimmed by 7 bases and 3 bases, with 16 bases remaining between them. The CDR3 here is CASITYRGTNQPQHF. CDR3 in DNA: TGTGCCAGCATCACATACCGGGGTACCAATCAGCCCCAGCATTTT.

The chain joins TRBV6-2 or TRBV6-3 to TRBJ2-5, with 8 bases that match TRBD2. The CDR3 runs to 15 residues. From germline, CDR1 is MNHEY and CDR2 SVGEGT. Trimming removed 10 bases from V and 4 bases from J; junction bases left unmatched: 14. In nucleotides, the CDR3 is TGTGCCACCAAGTACTACGGGGGGGCCGCAGAGACCCAGTACTTC. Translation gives CATKYYGGAAETQYF.

This CDR3 reads CSARDPDRAWDEQFF. DNA for the CDR3: TGCAGTGCTAGAGACCCTGATAGGGCCTGGGATGAGCAGTTCTTC. The chain joins TRBV20-1 to TRBJ2-1, with D uncertain. The V gene lost 0 bases and the J gene lost 8 bases, with 17 bases spanning the gap. The CDR3 length is 15 residues. CDR1 is DFQATT and CDR2 is SNEGSKA in the germline V gene (reference sequence).

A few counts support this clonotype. The DNA of the CDR3 is TGTGCCAGCTATCGGTCCTCCTCTGGAAACACCATATATTTT. Translating gives CASYRSSSGNTIYF. This chain uses TRBV6-6 with TRBJ1-3; D uncertain. The V end lost 8 bases, the J end lost 0 bases, and 11 bases lay between the germline ends. The V gene's germline CDR1 is MNHNY and CDR2 SVGAGI (reference sequence). The length of the CDR3 is 14 residues.

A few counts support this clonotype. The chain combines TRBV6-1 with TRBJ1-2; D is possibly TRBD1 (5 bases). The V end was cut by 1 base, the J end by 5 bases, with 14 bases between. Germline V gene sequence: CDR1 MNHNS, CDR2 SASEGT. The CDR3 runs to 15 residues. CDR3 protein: CASSEGPGWKYGYTF. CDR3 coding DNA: TGTGCCAGCAGTGAAGGCCCAGGGTGGAAGTATGGCTACACCTTC.

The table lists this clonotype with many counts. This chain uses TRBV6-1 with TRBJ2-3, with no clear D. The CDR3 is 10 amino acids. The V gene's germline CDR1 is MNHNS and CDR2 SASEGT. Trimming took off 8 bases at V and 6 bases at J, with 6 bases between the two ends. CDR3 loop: CASLADTQYF. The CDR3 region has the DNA TGTGCCAGCTTGGCCGATACGCAGTATTTT.

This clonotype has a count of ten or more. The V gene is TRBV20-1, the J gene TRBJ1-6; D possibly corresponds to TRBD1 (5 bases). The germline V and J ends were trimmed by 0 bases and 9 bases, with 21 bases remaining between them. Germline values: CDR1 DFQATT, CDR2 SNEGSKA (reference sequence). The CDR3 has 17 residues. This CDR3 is CSARDRGGSVLSSPLHF. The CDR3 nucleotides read TGCAGTGCTAGAGATAGGGGAGGTTCTGTGCTTTCTTCACCCCTCCACTTT.

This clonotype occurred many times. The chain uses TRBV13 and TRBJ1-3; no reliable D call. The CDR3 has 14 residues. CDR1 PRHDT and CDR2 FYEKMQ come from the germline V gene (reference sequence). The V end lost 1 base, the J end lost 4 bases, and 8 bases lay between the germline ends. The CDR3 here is CASSLAQVGNTIYF. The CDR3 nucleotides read TGTGCCAGCAGCTTAGCCCAGGTCGGAAACACCATATATTTT.

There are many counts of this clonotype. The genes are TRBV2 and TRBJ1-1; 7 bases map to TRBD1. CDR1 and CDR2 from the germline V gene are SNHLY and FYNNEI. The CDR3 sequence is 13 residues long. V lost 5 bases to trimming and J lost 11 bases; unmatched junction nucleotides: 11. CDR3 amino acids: CASSNIGGQRAFF. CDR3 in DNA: TGTGCCAGCAGTAACATAGGGGGACAGCGGGCTTTCTTT.

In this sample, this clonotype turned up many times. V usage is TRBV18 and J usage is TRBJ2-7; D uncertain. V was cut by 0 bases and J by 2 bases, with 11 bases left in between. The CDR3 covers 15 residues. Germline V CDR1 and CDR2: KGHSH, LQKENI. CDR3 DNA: TGTGCCAGCTCACCACCGGTCCCTCGGGCCTACGAGCAGTACTTC. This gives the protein CASSPPVPRAYEQYF.

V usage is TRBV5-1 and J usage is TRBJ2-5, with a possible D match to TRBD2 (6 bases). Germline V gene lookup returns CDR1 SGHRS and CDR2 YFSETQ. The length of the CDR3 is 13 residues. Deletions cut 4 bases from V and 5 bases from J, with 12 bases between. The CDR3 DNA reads TGCGCCAGCAGCCCAGCGCGGGGCGAGACCCAGTACTTC. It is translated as CASSPARGETQYF.

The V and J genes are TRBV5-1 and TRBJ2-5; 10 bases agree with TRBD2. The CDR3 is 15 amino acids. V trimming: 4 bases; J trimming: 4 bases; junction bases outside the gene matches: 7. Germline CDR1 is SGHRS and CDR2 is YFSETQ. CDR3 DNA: TGCGCCAGCAGCGCGAGCGGGGGGGTTCGAGAGACCCAGTACTTC. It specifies CASSASGGVRETQYF. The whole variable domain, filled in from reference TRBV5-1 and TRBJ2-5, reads KAGVTQTPRYLIKTRGQQVTLSCSPISGHRSVSWYQQTPGQGLQFLFEYFSETQRNKGNFPGRFSGRQFSNSRSEMNVSTLELGDSALYLCASSASGGVRETQYFGPGTRLLVL.

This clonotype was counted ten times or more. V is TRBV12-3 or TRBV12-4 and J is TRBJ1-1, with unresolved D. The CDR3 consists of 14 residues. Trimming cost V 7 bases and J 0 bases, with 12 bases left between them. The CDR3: CASTPQMVNTEAFF. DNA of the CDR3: TGTGCCAGCACCCCCCAGATGGTGAACACTGAAGCTTTCTTT.

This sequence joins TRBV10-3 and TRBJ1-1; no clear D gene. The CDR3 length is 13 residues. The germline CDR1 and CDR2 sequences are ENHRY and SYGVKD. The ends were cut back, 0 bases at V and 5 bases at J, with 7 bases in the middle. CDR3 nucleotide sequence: TGTGCCATCAGTGAGTCTAGGGAGACTGAAGCTTTCTTT. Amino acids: CAISESRETEAFF.

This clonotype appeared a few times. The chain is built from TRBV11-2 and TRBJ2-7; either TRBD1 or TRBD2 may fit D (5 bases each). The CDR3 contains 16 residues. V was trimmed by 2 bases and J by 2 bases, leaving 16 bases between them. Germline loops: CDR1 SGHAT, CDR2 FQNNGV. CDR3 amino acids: CASSLRGTSTPYEQYF. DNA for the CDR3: TGTGCCAGCAGCTTACGAGGGACCTCCACCCCCTACGAGCAGTACTTC.

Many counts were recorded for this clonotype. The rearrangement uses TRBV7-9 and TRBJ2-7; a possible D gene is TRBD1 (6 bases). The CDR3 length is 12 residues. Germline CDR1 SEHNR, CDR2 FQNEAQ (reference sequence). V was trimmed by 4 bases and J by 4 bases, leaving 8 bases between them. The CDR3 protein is CASSSTGYEQYF. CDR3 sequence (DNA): TGTGCCAGCAGCTCAACAGGGTACGAGCAGTACTTC. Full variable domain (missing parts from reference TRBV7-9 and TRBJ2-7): DTGVSQNPRHKITKRGQNVTFRCDPISEHNRLYWYRQTLGQGPEFLTYFQNEAQLEKSRLLSDRFSAERPKGSFSTLEIQRTEQGDSAMYLCASSSTGYEQYFGPGTRLTVT.

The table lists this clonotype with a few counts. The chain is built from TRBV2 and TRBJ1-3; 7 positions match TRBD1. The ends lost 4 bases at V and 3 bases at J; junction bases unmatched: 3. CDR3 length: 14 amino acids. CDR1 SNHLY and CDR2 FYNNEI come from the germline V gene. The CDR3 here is CASSGDRVGNTIYF. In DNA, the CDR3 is TGTGCCAGCAGTGGAGACAGGGTTGGAAACACCATATATTTT. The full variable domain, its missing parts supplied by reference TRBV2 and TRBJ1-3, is EPEVTQTPSHQVTQMGQEVILRCVPISNHLYFYWYRQILGQKVEFLVSFYNNEISEKSEIFDDQFSVERPDGSNFTLKIRSTKLEDSAMYFCASSGDRVGNTIYFGEGSWLTVV.

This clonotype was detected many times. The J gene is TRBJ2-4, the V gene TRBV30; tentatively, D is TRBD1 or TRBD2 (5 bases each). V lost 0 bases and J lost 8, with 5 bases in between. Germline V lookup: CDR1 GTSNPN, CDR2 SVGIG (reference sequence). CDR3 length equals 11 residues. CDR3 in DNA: TGTGCCTGGAGTGTGGGGGACATTCAGTACTTC. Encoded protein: CAWSVGDIQYF.

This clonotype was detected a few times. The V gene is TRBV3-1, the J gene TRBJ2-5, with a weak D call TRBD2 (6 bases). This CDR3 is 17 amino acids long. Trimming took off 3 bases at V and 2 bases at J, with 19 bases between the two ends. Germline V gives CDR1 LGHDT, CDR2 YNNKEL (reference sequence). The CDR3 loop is CASSQSPLAGGQETQYF. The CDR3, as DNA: TGTGCCAGCAGCCAGTCGCCACTAGCTGGAGGACAAGAGACCCAGTACTTC.

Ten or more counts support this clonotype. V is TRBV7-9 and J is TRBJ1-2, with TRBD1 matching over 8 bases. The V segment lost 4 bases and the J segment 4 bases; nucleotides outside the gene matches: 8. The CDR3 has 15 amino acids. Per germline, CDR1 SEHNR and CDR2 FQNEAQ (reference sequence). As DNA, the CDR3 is TGTGCCAGCAGCTCTTCAGGGGGCGGAATCTATGGCTACACCTTC. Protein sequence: CASSSSGGGIYGYTF.

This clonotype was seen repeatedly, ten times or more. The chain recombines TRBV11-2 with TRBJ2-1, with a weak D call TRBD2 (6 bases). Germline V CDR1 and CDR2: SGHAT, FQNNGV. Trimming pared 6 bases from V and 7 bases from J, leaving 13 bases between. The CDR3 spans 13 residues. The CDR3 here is CASREGSVNEQFF. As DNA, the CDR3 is TGTGCCAGCAGGGAGGGGTCCGTGAATGAGCAGTTCTTC.